These T cell receptor beta chains were read from a single sample in a study of T cell responses to AZD1222 COVID-19 vaccine. Here immunoSEQ multiplex PCR was the method, and the copy in TCRdb shows in-frame clones only, minus some. There are about 150,000 clones in the sample; 88% occur only once, and 3% to 4% lies in the top ten. The sample here was peripheral blood, taken on day 0 of MenACWY control vaccination. These receptors were collected from an adult in good health. Each CDR3 is given with its conserved first and last residue. The D gene is left open where the match is weak. Rows give clone size only sometimes, using once, few, many, or a class for an expanded clone.

d_call | j_call | clone_size | v_call | cdr3_aa | cdr3_nt
TRBD1 | TRBJ1-1 | NA | TRBV7-3 | CASSPSRDRVPDTEAFF | TGTGCCAGCAGCCCAAGCCGGGACAGGGTTCCGGACACTGAAGCTTTCTTT
NA | TRBJ1-1 | NA | TRBV30 | CAWRGGRLNTEAFF | TGTGCCTGGAGGGGGGGACGGTTGAACACTGAAGCTTTCTTT
NA | TRBJ1-1 | few | TRBV27 | CASSLIPGGPNTEAFF | TGTGCCAGCAGTTTAATCCCGGGGGGGCCTAACACTGAAGCTTTCTTT
NA | TRBJ1-2 | NA | TRBV12-3/TRBV12-4 | CASRFSSYGYTF | TGTGCCAGCAGGTTTTCGTCCTATGGCTACACCTTC
NA | TRBJ1-1 | NA | TRBV18 | CASSPSIQELSEAFF | TGTGCCAGCTCACCGAGCATACAGGAGCTCAGTGAAGCTTTCTTT
NA | TRBJ1-6 | NA | TRBV6-1 | CASSEAYIGRAYSPLHF | TGTGCCAGCAGTGAAGCGTATATCGGCAGGGCTTATTCACCCCTCCACTTT
TRBD1 | TRBJ1-1 | once | TRBV3-1/TRBV3-2 | CASSQDRDREGPGAEAFF | TGTGCCAGCAGCCAAGACAGGGACAGGGAGGGACCGGGGGCTGAAGCTTTCTTT
NA | TRBJ1-5 | NA | TRBV6-2/TRBV6-3 | CASSYGGNNQPQHF | TGTGCCAGCAGTTATGGAGGGAACAATCAGCCCCAGCATTTT
TRBD1 | TRBJ2-7 | NA | TRBV19 | CASGTGVDEQYF | TGTGCCAGTGGGACAGGGGTAGACGAGCAGTACTTC
TRBD1 | TRBJ1-1 | NA | TRBV11-3 | CASSLSSDRDTEAFF | TGTGCCAGCAGCTTGTCCTCGGACAGGGACACTGAAGCTTTCTTT
NA | TRBJ2-3 | NA | TRBV15 | CATSRDVGRDTQYF | TGTGCCACCAGCAGAGATGTGGGGAGAGATACGCAGTATTTT
NA | TRBJ2-3 | few | TRBV6-5 | CASRQRPTDTQYF | TGTGCCAGCAGACAGAGGCCCACAGATACGCAGTATTTT
TRBD2 | TRBJ2-5 | NA | TRBV7-3 | CASSLGLAEETQYF | TGTGCCAGCAGCCTGGGACTAGCAGAAGAGACCCAGTACTTC
NA | TRBJ1-1 | NA | TRBV18 | CASSADKNTEAFF | TGTGCCAGCTCGGCCGACAAGAACACTGAAGCTTTCTTT
TRBD2 | TRBJ2-7 | NA | TRBV4-3 | CASSQGLGLALSEQYF | TGCGCCAGCAGCCAAGGTCTTGGACTAGCCCTATCCGAGCAGTACTTC
TRBD1 | TRBJ2-7 | NA | TRBV7-6 | CASSLVGTAYEQYF | TGTGCCAGCAGCTTAGTGGGGACAGCGTACGAGCAGTACTTC
NA | TRBJ2-7 | NA | TRBV7-9 | CASSPTGSLSYEQYF | TGTGCCAGCAGCCCTACAGGGTCCCTTTCCTACGAGCAGTACTTC
TRBD1 | TRBJ2-4 | NA | TRBV6-2/TRBV6-3 | CASSYPLGRRGLDIQYF | TGTGCCAGCAGTTATCCCCTTGGTCGCAGGGGGCTTGACATTCAGTACTTC
TRBD2 | TRBJ2-1 | NA | TRBV28 | CASSSYTSGHNNEQFF | TGTGCCAGCAGTTCCTATACTAGCGGGCATAACAATGAGCAGTTCTTC
TRBD1 | TRBJ1-1 | NA | TRBV7-9 | CASRLGQGLNTEAFF | TGTGCCAGCAGGTTAGGACAGGGTCTGAACACTGAAGCTTTCTTT
NA | TRBJ1-2 | few | TRBV2 | CASRDIQGPRFGYTF | TGTGCCAGCAGAGATATTCAGGGGCCCCGCTTTGGCTACACCTTC
NA | TRBJ1-6 | NA | TRBV5-8 | CASSHGSSYNSPLHF | TGTGCCAGCAGCCACGGGAGCTCCTATAATTCACCCCTCCACTTT
TRBD1 | TRBJ2-7 | NA | TRBV3-1/TRBV3-2 | CASSRPRDRDCEQYF | TGTGCCAGCAGCCGGCCCCGGGACAGGGATTGCGAGCAGTACTTC
NA | TRBJ2-3 | NA | TRBV29-1 | CSVKRSSTDTQYF | TGCAGCGTCAAGAGGAGTAGCACAGATACGCAGTATTTT
TRBD1 | TRBJ1-1 | NA | TRBV6-5 | CASSYHPDRGLAAFF | TGTGCCAGCAGTTACCACCCGGACAGGGGTCTAGCAGCTTTCTTT
TRBD1 | TRBJ2-7 | NA | TRBV27 | CASNRGQEGSYEQYF | TGTGCCAGCAATAGAGGACAGGAAGGGTCCTACGAGCAGTACTTC
TRBD1 | TRBJ1-1 | NA | TRBV5-1 | CASSPPTGQGPNTEAFF | TGCGCCAGCAGCCCGCCCACGGGACAGGGACCGAACACTGAAGCTTTCTTT
NA | TRBJ1-3 | NA | TRBV28 | CASSSPSIGNTIYF | TGTGCCAGCAGTTCCCCATCAATTGGAAACACCATATATTTT
NA | TRBJ1-2 | NA | TRBV15 | CATSRGPGGGDYGYTF | TGTGCCACCAGCAGAGGCCCCGGGGGTGGCGACTATGGCTACACCTTC
NA | TRBJ2-3 | NA | TRBV5-1 | CASSQDRDPDTQYF | TGCGCCAGCAGCCAAGACCGGGATCCAGATACGCAGTATTTT